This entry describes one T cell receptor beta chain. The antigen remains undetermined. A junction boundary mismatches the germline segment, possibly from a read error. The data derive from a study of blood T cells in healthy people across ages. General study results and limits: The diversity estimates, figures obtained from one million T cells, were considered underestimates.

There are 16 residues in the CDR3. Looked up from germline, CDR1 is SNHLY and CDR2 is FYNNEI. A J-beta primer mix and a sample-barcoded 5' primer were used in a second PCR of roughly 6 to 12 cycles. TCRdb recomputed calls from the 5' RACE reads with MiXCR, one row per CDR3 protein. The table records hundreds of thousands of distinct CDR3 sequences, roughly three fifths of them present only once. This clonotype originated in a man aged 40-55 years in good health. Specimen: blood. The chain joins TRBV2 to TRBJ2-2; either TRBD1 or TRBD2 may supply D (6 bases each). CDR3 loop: CASSAGRGGNTGELFF. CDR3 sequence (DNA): TGCGCCAGCAGTGCAGGCAGGGGAGGTAACACCGGGGAGCTGTTTTTT.